Described below is a single T cell receptor beta chain sequence and its context. The data derive from a study of blood T cell repertoires in COVID-19. Whole-study context: Samples taken during acute and convalescent COVID-19 were collected in the United States, Italy and Spain. Sources were T cells, B-cell-depleted T cells, or PBMCs; the material itself was cDNA or gDNA.

The length of the CDR3 is 12 residues. Germline values: CDR1 LGHDT, CDR2 YNNKEL (reference sequence). Trimming stripped 4 bases from V and 8 bases from J, with 9 bases between. In the source study's methods: By means of reference gene primer amplification, nucleated cell counts were estimated. Libraries were prepared by immunoSEQ multiplex PCR; TCRdb keeps only in-frame clonotypes and omits some of them. D and trimming were read from the DNA, whereas the V and J calls and clone size are those reported in that table. In the table there are about 180,000 clones, around 80% of which are singletons. The chain recombines TRBV3-1 (or the pseudogene TRBV3-2) with TRBJ2-1; perhaps TRBD1 as D (5 bases). Sequencing was performed on peripheral blood. The clonotype originates from a man in his sixties or seventies with active or convalescent COVID-19. CDR3 coding DNA: TGTGCCAGCAGCCTTAGGGGCTATGAGCAGTTCTTC. This sequence encodes CASSLRGYEQFF.